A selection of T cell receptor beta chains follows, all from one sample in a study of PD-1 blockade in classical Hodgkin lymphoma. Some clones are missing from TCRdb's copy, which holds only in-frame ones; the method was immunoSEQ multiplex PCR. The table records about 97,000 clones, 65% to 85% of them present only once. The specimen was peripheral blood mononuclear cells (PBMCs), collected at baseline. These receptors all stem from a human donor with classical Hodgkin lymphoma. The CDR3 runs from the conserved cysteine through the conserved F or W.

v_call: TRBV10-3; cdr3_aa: CAISESKGRLGEQYF
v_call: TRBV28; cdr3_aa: CASSPPRLAGGWEQYF
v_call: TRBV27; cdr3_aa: CASSLPGQGPEQFF
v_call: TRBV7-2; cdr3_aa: CASSYGAGAYEQYF
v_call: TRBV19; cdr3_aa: CASTDSEKTQYF
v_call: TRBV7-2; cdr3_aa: CASSARQGFRDTIYF
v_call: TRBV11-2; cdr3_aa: CASSLTGRGNSPLHF
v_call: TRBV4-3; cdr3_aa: CASSQAEYTLSTDTQYF
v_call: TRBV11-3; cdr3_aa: CASSLGGEQPQHF
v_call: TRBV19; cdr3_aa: CASSIGSGIINKNIQYF
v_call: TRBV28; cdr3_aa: CASSPSGTYNEQFF
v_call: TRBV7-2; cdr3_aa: CASSLGQANYGYTF
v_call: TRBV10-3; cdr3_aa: CAIGGGETQYF
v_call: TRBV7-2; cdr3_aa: CASSLAEGYHEQYF
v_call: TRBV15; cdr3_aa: CATSNGRYTEAFF
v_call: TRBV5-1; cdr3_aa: CASSWPRAGGNYNEQFF
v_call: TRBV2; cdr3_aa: CASSLGTDTQYF
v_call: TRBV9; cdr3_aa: CASSVGTTTDTQYF
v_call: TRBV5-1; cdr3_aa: CASSRTPGQGRNEQFF
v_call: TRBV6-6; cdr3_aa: CASSYQDRRADEQYF
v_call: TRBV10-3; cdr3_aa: CAISATGGPRTDTQYF
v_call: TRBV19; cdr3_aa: CASSIGAGFSTDTQYF
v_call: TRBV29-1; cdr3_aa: CSVKYTGELFF
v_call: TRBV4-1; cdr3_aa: CASSPGQTFYEQYF
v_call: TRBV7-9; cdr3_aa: CASSVQGNEKLFF
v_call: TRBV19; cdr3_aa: CASSPGGTRNYGYTF